The sequence of this T cell receptor (beta chain) was determined in a study of shared clonotypes between healthy human individuals. The study, taken as a whole, reports: Sampling involved blood alone; tissue repertoires likely differ.

Naive CD8 cells comprised CD45RO-negative, CCR7-positively selected cells, excluding terminally differentiated effector memory CD45RA+ cells. This CDR3 spans 16 amino acids. Per germline, CDR1 SGHVS and CDR2 FQNEAQ. Trimming took 2 bases from V and 1 from J, leaving 13 bases between them. Some clones are missing from TCRdb's copy, which holds only in-frame ones; the method was immunoSEQ multiplex PCR. This sample yields about 750,000 clones, of which about 91% are seen a single time; about 24% belongs to the top ten. Notes on this clone: The antigen is not known.

The chain carries TRBV7-8 and TRBJ2-3, with D tentatively TRBD1 (7 bases). The sequencing input was naive CD8+ T cells sorted from blood. This TCR was sampled from a man aged 30 to 45 in good health. The CDR3 here is CASSLNQGGRTDTQYF. The CDR3 DNA reads as TGTGCCAGCAGCTTAAATCAGGGGGGACGCACAGATACGCAGTATTTT.